This T cell receptor beta chain was recorded in a study of CD8 T cells in ankylosing spondylitis. Whole-study results and caveats: Those disease-linked clones were CD8+; they were also relatively rare in peripheral blood. In reactive arthritis synovial fluid and blood, some motif variants had been reported before. Within ankylosing spondylitis blood, a TCR beta motif made up of seven or eight highly homologous variants appeared to be characteristic.

For TCR beta, libraries came from quantitative 5'-RACE with molecular barcodes. TCRdb ran MiXCR on the 5' RACE reads and lists one entry per CDR3 protein. The sample lists 190,000 or so distinct CDR3 sequences, 9.5% to 15% occurring once. This clonotype was seen at least ten times. Its antigen remains unknown. The CDR3 extends over 15 amino acids. Trimming removed 4 bases from V and 2 bases from J, with 12 bases in between. This chain uses TRBV12-3 or TRBV12-4 with TRBJ2-1; TRBD2 might be the D (6 bases). Material for sequencing was blood, either unsorted or a sorted T cell fraction (not recorded which). The clonotype originates from a male donor with ankylosing spondylitis or in good health (not recorded which). The CDR3 here is CASSWRDLPYNEQFF. CDR3 bases: TGTGCCAGCAGTTGGCGGGATCTCCCCTACAATGAGCAGTTCTTC.